The rows below give T cell receptor beta chains drawn from one sample of a study of cytomegalovirus exposure and HLA in healthy donors. Libraries were prepared by immunoSEQ multiplex PCR; TCRdb keeps only in-frame clonotypes and omits some of them. Among over 80,000 clones listed, roughly 80% were seen once. Sequencing input: PBMCs. The receptors were gathered from a man aged 40-50 years in good health and CMV-seronegative. Both conserved end residues are part of each CDR3. The D gene is left open where the match is weak. A row's size may be missing; if present it is once, few, many or a size class.

d_gene | abundance | j_gene | v_gene | CDR3aa | CDR3nt
TRBD2 | NA | TRBJ2-5 | TRBV6-1 | CASSPTSGALTTQYF | TGTGCCAGCAGTCCGACTAGCGGGGCCCTTACGACCCAGTACTTC
TRBD1 | NA | TRBJ1-1 | TRBV9 | CASSSPRGQGDTEAFF | TGTGCCAGCAGCTCCCCTAGAGGGCAGGGGGACACTGAAGCTTTCTTT
TRBD2 | NA | TRBJ2-3 | TRBV27 | CASSFFGLAGGQTDTQYF | TGTGCCAGCAGTTTCTTCGGACTAGCGGGGGGGCAGACAGATACGCAGTATTTT
TRBD1 | NA | TRBJ1-2 | TRBV18 | CASSPEAQGTRHYGYTF | TGTGCCAGCTCACCGGAGGCACAGGGGACGAGGCACTATGGCTACACCTTC
NA | NA | TRBJ2-7 | TRBV7-2 | CASSLIGTSWEQYF | TGTGCCAGCAGCTTAATCGGTACGAGCTGGGAGCAGTACTTC
TRBD1 | NA | TRBJ2-1 | TRBV4-1 | CASSRHDRGLSNEQFF | TGCGCCAGCAGCCGCCATGACAGGGGGTTATCAAATGAGCAGTTCTTC
TRBD1 | NA | TRBJ2-1 | TRBV7-9 | CASSLGTGRYNEQFF | TGTGCCAGCAGCTTGGGGACAGGGCGCTACAATGAGCAGTTCTTC
TRBD1 | NA | TRBJ1-4 | TRBV19 | CASTRTGVDEKLFF | TGTGCCAGTACCAGGACAGGGGTGGATGAAAAACTGTTTTTT
NA | NA | TRBJ2-7 | TRBV7-7 | CASSLNRNYEQYF | TGTGCCAGCAGCTTGAACAGGAACTACGAGCAGTACTTC
NA | NA | TRBJ1-1 | TRBV7-2 | CASSNQQGMNTEAFF | TGTGCCAGCAGCAACCAACAGGGAATGAACACTGAAGCTTTCTTT
NA | NA | TRBJ2-7 | TRBV6-1 | CASSEIRVGEQYF | TGTGCCAGCAGTGAAATCAGGGTTGGCGAGCAGTACTTC
TRBD2 | NA | TRBJ2-5 | TRBV7-2 | CASSLAASGGQETQYF | TGTGCCAGCAGCTTAGCGGCTAGCGGGGGGCAAGAGACCCAGTACTTC
NA | NA | TRBJ1-4 | TRBV5-4 | CASSFGRGMVEKLFF | TGTGCCAGCAGTTTCGGTAGAGGGATGGTTGAAAAACTGTTTTTT
TRBD2 | NA | TRBJ2-4 | TRBV11-2 | CASSLDSAGLGNIQYF | TGTGCCAGCAGCTTAGATTCAGCGGGACTGGGGAACATTCAGTACTTC
TRBD1 | NA | TRBJ1-1 | TRBV7-6 | CASSSPWGQGVTEAFF | TGTGCCAGCAGCTCACCTTGGGGACAGGGGGTAACTGAAGCTTTCTTT
NA | few | TRBJ1-1 | TRBV30 | CAWMAYMNTEAFF | TGTGCCTGGATGGCATACATGAACACTGAAGCTTTCTTT
NA | NA | TRBJ1-3 | TRBV2 | CASRVGSGVRNTIYF | TGTGCCAGCAGGGTTGGGTCAGGGGTTCGAAACACCATATATTTT
TRBD2 | once | TRBJ2-7 | TRBV7-2 | CASSPQGVAGAYEQYF | TGTGCCAGCAGCCCCCAAGGGGTAGCGGGTGCCTACGAGCAGTACTTC
TRBD1 | NA | TRBJ1-2 | TRBV4-2 | CASSQDAGGWVYGYTF | TGTGCCAGCAGCCAAGACGCAGGGGGCTGGGTCTATGGCTACACCTTC
NA | NA | TRBJ2-4 | TRBV5-6 | CASSSGIIQYF | TGTGCCAGCAGCTCCGGTATCATTCAGTACTTC
TRBD2 | NA | TRBJ2-5 | TRBV2 | CASSVQRGGRETQYF | TGTGCCAGCAGTGTTCAGCGGGGGGGCCGCGAGACCCAGTACTTC
TRBD2 | NA | TRBJ2-7 | TRBV7-7 | CASSFGAGLSYEQYF | TGTGCCAGCAGCTTTGGAGCGGGGCTATCCTACGAGCAGTACTTC
TRBD2 | NA | TRBJ2-5 | TRBV28 | CASSLGASGGSQYF | TGTGCCAGCAGTTTAGGGGCTAGCGGGGGCTCGCAGTACTTC
TRBD1 | NA | TRBJ1-1 | TRBV7-3 | CASSYRTGRAEAFF | TGTGCCAGCAGCTACCGGACAGGGCGGGCTGAAGCTTTCTTT
TRBD1 | once | TRBJ1-5 | TRBV11-3 | CASSQDRGQHQPQHF | TGTGCCAGCAGCCAGGATAGGGGGCAACATCAGCCCCAGCATTTT
TRBD1 | NA | TRBJ1-6 | TRBV5-1 | CASSLGGQGAVRSPLHF | TGCGCCAGCAGCTTGGGTGGACAGGGGGCCGTGAGATCACCCCTCCACTTT
NA | NA | TRBJ1-5 | TRBV7-2 | CASSLAIGGGNQPQHF | TGTGCCAGCAGCTTAGCGATCGGGGGGGGAAATCAGCCCCAGCATTTT
NA | NA | TRBJ1-1 | TRBV7-3 | CASSPTTGTEAFF | TGTGCCAGCAGCCCGACTACGGGTACTGAAGCTTTCTTT
TRBD2 | NA | TRBJ2-1 | TRBV7-7 | CASSPSGGNNEQFF | TGTGCCAGCAGCCCTAGCGGGGGAAACAATGAGCAGTTCTTC